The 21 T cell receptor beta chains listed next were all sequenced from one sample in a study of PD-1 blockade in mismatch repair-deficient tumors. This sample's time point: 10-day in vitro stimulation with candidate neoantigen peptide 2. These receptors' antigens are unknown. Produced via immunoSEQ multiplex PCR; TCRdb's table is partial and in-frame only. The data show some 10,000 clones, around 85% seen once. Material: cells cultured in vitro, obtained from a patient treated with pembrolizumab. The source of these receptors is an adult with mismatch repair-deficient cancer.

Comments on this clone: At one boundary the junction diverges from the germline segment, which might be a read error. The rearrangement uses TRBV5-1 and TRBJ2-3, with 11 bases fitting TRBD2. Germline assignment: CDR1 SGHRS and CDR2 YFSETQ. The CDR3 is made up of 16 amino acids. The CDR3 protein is CASSSPTSGSRDTQYF. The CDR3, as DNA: TGCGCCAGCAGTTCCCCTACTAGCGGGAGCAGAGATACGCAGTATTTT. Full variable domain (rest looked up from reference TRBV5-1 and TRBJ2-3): KAGVTQTPRYLIKTRGQQVTLSCSPISGHRSVSWYQQTPGQGLQFLFEYFSETQRNKGNFPGRFSGRQFSNSRSEMNVSTLELGDSALYLCASSSPTSGSRDTQYFGPGTRLTVL.

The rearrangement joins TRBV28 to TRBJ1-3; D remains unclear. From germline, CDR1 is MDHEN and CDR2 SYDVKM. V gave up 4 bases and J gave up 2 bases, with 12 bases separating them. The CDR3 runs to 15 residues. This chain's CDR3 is CASSSVPGAGNTIYF. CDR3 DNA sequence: TGTGCCAGCAGTTCTGTCCCCGGGGCTGGAAACACCATATATTTT. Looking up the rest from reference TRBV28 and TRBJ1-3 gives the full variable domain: DVKVTQSSRYLVKRTGEKVFLECVQDMDHENMFWYRQDPGLGLRLIYFSYDVKMKEKGDIPEGYSVSREKKERFSLILESASTNQTSMYLCASSSVPGAGNTIYFGEGSWLTVV.

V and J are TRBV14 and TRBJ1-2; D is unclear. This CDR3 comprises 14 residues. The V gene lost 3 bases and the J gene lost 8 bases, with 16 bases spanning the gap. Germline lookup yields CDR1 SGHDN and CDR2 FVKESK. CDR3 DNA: TGTGCCAGCAGCCAGAATTTTGCCGATTGGGGCTACACCTTC. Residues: CASSQNFADWGYTF.

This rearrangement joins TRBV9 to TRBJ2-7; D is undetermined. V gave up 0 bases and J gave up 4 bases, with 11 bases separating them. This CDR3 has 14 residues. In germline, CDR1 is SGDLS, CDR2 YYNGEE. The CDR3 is CASSVGHKEYEQYF. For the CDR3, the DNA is TGTGCCAGCAGCGTAGGGCATAAGGAGTACGAGCAGTACTTC.

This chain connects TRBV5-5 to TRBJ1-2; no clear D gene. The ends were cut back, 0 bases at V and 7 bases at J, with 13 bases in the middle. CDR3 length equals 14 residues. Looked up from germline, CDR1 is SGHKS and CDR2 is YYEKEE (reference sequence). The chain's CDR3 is CASSLAPGNRGYTF. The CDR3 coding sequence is TGTGCCAGCAGCTTGGCTCCGGGGAACCGTGGCTACACCTTC.

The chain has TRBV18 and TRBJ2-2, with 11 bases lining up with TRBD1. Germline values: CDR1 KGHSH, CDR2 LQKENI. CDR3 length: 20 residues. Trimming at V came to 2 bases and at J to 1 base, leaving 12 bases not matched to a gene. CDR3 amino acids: CASSPRTGQGANLNTGELFF. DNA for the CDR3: TGTGCCAGCTCACCAAGAACAGGACAGGGGGCGAATTTGAACACCGGGGAGCTGTTTTTT.

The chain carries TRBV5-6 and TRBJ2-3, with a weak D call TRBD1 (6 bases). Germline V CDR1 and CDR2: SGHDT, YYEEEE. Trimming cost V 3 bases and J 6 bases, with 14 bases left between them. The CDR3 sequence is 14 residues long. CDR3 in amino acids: CASSSEGVGDTQYF. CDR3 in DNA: TGTGCCAGCAGCTCCGAGGGGGTTGGCGATACGCAGTATTTT. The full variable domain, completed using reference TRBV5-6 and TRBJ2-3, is DAGVTQSPTHLIKTRGQQVTLRCSPKSGHDTVSWYQQALGQGPQFIFQYYEEEERQRGNFPDRFSGHQFPNYSSELNVNALLLGDSALYLCASSSEGVGDTQYFGPGTRLTVL.

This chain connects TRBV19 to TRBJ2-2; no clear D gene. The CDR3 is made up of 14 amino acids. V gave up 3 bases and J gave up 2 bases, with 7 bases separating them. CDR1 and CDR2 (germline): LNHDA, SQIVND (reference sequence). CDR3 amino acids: CASSIAVNTGELFF. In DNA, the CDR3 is TGTGCCAGTAGTATTGCGGTTAACACCGGGGAGCTGTTTTTT.

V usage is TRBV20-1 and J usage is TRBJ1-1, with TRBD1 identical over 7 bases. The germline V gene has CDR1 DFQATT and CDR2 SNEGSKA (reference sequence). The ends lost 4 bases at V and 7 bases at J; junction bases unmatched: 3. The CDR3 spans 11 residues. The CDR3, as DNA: TGCAGTGCTACCGGACAGGTTGAAGCTTTCTTT. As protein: CSATGQVEAFF.

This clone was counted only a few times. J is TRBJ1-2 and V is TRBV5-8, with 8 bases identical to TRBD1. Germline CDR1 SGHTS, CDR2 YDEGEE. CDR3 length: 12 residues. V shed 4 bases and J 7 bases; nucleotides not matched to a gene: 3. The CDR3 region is CASSQGAGGYTF. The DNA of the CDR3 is TGTGCCAGCAGCCAGGGGGCTGGTGGCTACACCTTC.

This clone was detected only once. This CDR3 is CASSFSGATSYGYTF. As DNA, the CDR3 is TGTGCCAGCAGCTTTTCGGGGGCTACGTCTTATGGCTACACCTTC. This chain connects TRBV11-2 to TRBJ1-2; D might be TRBD1 (6 bases). The V end lost 3 bases, the J end lost 5 bases, and 16 bases lay between the germline ends. The CDR3 covers 15 residues. Germline V gene sequence: CDR1 SGHAT, CDR2 FQNNGV.

Here the CDR3 DNA reads TGTGCCAGCAGTGACCGCCGCGACGGACCGGAGGGTGGCTACACCTTC. This codes for CASSDRRDGPEGGYTF. J is TRBJ1-2 and V is TRBV28; D remains unclear. CDR1 MDHEN and CDR2 SYDVKM come from the germline V gene. The CDR3 is made up of 16 amino acids. Trimming took off 5 bases at V and 7 bases at J, with 23 bases between the two ends.

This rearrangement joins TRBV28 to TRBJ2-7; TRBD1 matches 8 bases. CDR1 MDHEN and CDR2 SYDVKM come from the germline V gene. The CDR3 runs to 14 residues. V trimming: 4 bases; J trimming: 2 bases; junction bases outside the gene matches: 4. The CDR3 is CASSSDRGTYEQYF. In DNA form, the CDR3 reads TGTGCCAGCAGTTCAGACAGGGGCACCTACGAGCAGTACTTC.

The CDR3 loop is CASKKGRSSYEQYF. Here the CDR3 DNA reads TGTGCCAGCAAAAAAGGGAGGAGCTCCTACGAGCAGTACTTC. The gene calls are TRBV6-1 and TRBJ2-7, with D perhaps matching TRBD2 (6 bases). V was pared by 7 bases and J by 0 bases, with 13 bases between. Looked up from germline, CDR1 is MNHNS and CDR2 is SASEGT. The CDR3 is 14 residues long.

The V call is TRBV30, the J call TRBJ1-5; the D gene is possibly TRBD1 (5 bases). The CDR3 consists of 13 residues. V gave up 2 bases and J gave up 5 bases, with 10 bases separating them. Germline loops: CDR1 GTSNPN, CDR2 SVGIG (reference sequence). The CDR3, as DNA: TGTGCCTGGAGTAGTGGGGGGGATCAGCCCCAGCATTTT. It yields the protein CAWSSGGDQPQHF.

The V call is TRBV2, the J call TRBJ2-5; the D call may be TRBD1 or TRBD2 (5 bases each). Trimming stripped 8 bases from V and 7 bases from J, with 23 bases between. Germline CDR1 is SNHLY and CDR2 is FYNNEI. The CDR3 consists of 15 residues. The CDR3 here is CASGSETGPGPTQYF. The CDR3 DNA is TGTGCCAGCGGTAGTGAGACGGGACCCGGACCGACCCAGTACTTC.

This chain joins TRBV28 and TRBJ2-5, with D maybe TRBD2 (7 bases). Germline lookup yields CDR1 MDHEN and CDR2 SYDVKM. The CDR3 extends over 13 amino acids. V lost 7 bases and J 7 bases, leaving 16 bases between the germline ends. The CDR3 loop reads CASKLKGGGTQYF. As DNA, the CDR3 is TGTGCCAGCAAACTGAAGGGAGGGGGGACCCAGTACTTC. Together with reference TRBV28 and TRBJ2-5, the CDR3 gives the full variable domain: DVKVTQSSRYLVKRTGEKVFLECVQDMDHENMFWYRQDPGLGLRLIYFSYDVKMKEKGDIPEGYSVSREKKERFSLILESASTNQTSMYLCASKLKGGGTQYFGPGTRLLVL.

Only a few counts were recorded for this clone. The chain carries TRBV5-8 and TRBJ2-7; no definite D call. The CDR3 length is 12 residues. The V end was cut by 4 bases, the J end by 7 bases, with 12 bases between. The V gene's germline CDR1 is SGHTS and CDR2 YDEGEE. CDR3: CASSPLGGEQYF. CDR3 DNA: TGTGCCAGCAGCCCCCTGGGTGGGGAGCAGTACTTC.

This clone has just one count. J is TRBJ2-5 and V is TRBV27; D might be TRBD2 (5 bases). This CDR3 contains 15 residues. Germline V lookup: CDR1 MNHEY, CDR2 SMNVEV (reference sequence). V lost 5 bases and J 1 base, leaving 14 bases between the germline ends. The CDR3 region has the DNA TGTGCCAGCAGTAGAGGAGATGGACTCCAAGAGACCCAGTACTTC. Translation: CASSRGDGLQETQYF.

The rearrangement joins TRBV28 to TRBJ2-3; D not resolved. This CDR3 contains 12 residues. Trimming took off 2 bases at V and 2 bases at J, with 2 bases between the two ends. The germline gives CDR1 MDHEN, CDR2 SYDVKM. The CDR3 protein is CASSLITDTQYF. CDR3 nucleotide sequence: TGTGCCAGCAGTTTAATCACAGATACGCAGTATTTT.

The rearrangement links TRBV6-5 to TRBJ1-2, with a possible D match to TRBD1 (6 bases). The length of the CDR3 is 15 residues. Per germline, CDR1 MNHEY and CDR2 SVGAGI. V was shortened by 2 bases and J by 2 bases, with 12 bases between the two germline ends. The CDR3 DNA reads TGTGCCAGCAGTTACAAGGGGGGTGGGAACTATGGCTACACCTTC. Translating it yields CASSYKGGGNYGYTF.